These 14 T cell receptor beta chains originate from one sample sequenced in a study of shared clonotypes between healthy human individuals (dated by TCRdb to 2018 to 2020). Preparation of the library involved the immunoSEQ multiplex PCR assay. TCRdb mirrors the immuneACCESS table, restricted to in-frame sequences. Some clones are absent from its copies; in checked studies, under half trace to an unresolved V gene, and the reason for the others is unknown. In all, the sample holds under 2,500,000 clones, and roughly 95% of those were seen once. Roughly 0.13% of the sample comes from the top ten. Sample: naive CD4+ T cells sorted from blood. The sample's cell subset or site label is to be understood as: CD45RA+ positively selected. These receptors originate from a man in his late teens or twenties in good health.

The V and J genes are TRBV5-6 and TRBJ1-5; D gene unclear. This CDR3 region has 14 residues. The V end lost 0 bases, the J end lost 3 bases, and 7 bases lay between the germline ends. The V gene's germline CDR1 is SGHDT and CDR2 YYEEEE. The CDR3 DNA reads TGTGCCAGCAGCTTGGAGGGCCCCAATCAGCCCCAGCATTTT. This encodes CASSLEGPNQPQHF.

This clone has only one observation. The chain is built from TRBV19 and TRBJ2-6; D not resolved. From germline, CDR1 is LNHDA and CDR2 SQIVND (reference sequence). With 3 bases removed from V and 0 bases from J, the gap between germline ends came to 9 bases. This CDR3 is built from 16 residues. The CDR3 spells CASSISRPSGANVLTF. DNA for the CDR3: TGTGCCAGTAGTATTAGTCGACCCTCTGGGGCCAACGTCCTGACTTTC.

CDR3 DNA: TGTGCCAGCAGTTACAGTGGGACAGGGGCTGGAAACACCATATATTTT. Protein: CASSYSGTGAGNTIYF. The chain employs TRBV6-6 and TRBJ1-3; 10 bases are a match to TRBD1. CDR3 length: 16 residues. The germline CDR1 and CDR2 sequences are MNHNY and SVGAGI (reference sequence). Trimming cost V 2 bases and J 2 bases; bases outside gene matches: 3.

The chain employs TRBV5-1 and TRBJ2-3; 8 bases agree with TRBD2. The CDR3 length is 16 residues. The junction had 7 bases not matched to a gene; V was cut back by 1 base and J by 3 bases. Per germline, CDR1 SGHRS and CDR2 YFSETQ. The CDR3 region has the DNA TGCGCCAGCAGCTTGAGTTCGGGAGGGATAACAGATACGCAGTATTTT. Amino acid sequence: CASSLSSGGITDTQYF.

CDR3 amino acids: CARSARPDADSYEQYF. DNA of the CDR3: TGTGCCAGAAGCGCGAGACCGGACGCTGACTCCTACGAGCAGTACTTC. The chain recombines TRBV5-3 with TRBJ2-7; D gene uncertain. TRBV5-3 has ORF status, its function being uncertain. Between the trimmed V and J ends, which lost 4 bases and 0 bases, there was a span of 17 bases. This CDR3 has 16 residues.

Only one count was recorded for this clone. The J gene is TRBJ2-3, the V gene TRBV12-5; D is unresolved. This CDR3 comprises 15 residues. V was clipped by 1 base and J by 5 bases, with 13 bases between them. Germline V gene data show CDR1 as LGHNT and CDR2 as FRNRAP. CDR3 residues: CASGLGRRVGDTQYF. CDR3 in DNA: TGTGCTAGTGGTTTGGGCCGCCGGGTGGGAGATACGCAGTATTTT.

This clone has more than one count but fewer than ten. The rearrangement joins TRBV11-2 to TRBJ2-3; D perhaps matches TRBD2 (5 bases). CDR3 length equals 17 residues. With 1 base removed from V and 0 bases from J, the gap between germline ends came to 14 bases. Germline CDR1 reads SGHAT; CDR2 reads FQNNGV. As DNA, the CDR3 is TGTGCCAGCAGCTTAGGGCAAGCGGCGTTTAGCACAGATACGCAGTATTTT. Translating gives CASSLGQAAFSTDTQYF.

The rearrangement joins TRBV19 to TRBJ1-6; D is unclear. Trimming shortened V by 2 bases and J by 0 bases, and 11 bases separated the two germline ends. CDR1 LNHDA and CDR2 SQIVND come from the germline V gene (reference sequence). CDR3 size: 17 residues. The CDR3 sequence: CASSINHGSSYNSPLHF. DNA of the CDR3: TGTGCCAGTAGTATAAACCATGGGAGCTCCTATAATTCACCCCTCCACTTT. The full variable domain, in which reference TRBV19 and TRBJ1-6 provide the parts outside the CDR3, is DGGITQSPKYLFRKEGQNVTLSCEQNLNHDAMYWYRQDPGQGLRLIYYSQIVNDFQKGDIAEGYSVSREKKESFPLTVTSAQKNPTAFYLCASSINHGSSYNSPLHFGNGTRLTVT.

This clone appeared a few times. The V gene is TRBV11-2, the J gene TRBJ1-4; possibly TRBD1 for D (5 bases). V was cut by 2 bases and J by 5 bases, with 12 bases left in between. The CDR3 consists of 15 residues. Germline CDR1 and CDR2: SGHAT and FQNNGV. The CDR3 sequence is CASSLSSGRNEKLFF. In DNA form, the CDR3 reads TGTGCCAGCAGCTTATCGTCAGGGCGGAATGAAAAACTGTTTTTT.

This CDR3 reads CASSRMSSGELFF. The CDR3 nucleotides read TGTGCCAGCAGCCGAATGAGTTCCGGGGAGCTGTTTTTT. The chain carries TRBV7-2 and TRBJ2-2; the D is unclear. From germline, CDR1 is SGHTA and CDR2 FQGNSA. The V and J ends lost 5 bases and 6 bases respectively, with 10 bases between them. CDR3 length equals 13 residues.

The chain combines TRBV6-4 with TRBJ1-5; D ambiguous. V shed 0 bases and J shed 9 bases, with 9 bases lying between them. Per germline, CDR1 MRHNA and CDR2 SNTAGT. The CDR3 is 13 residues long. The CDR3 bases are TGTGCCAGCAGTGACTCGATAGGTTCGCCCCAGCATTTT. This encodes CASSDSIGSPQHF.

The chain links TRBV6-1 to TRBJ1-5; 11 nucleotides align to TRBD1. Trimming cost V 4 bases and J 0 bases; bases outside gene matches: 2. CDR1 and CDR2 from the germline V gene are MNHNS and SASEGT. This CDR3 region has 16 residues. CDR3 amino acids: CASSGTGGYSNQPQHF. In DNA form, the CDR3 reads TGTGCCAGCAGTGGGACAGGGGGCTATAGCAATCAGCCCCAGCATTTT.

The chain couples TRBV19 to TRBJ1-5; TRBD1 aligns across 7 bases. Germline values: CDR1 LNHDA, CDR2 SQIVND (reference sequence). With 4 bases clipped from V and 4 bases from J, the junction kept 7 bases outside the gene matches. The CDR3 extends over 15 amino acids. Written as DNA, the CDR3 is TGTGCCAGTAGTAAGTGGCAGGGGGGTAATCAGCCCCAGCATTTT. Its translation: CASSKWQGGNQPQHF.

The gene calls are TRBV6-1 and TRBJ1-2; 10 bases map to TRBD1. This CDR3 region has 15 residues. The V segment lost 6 bases and the J segment 0 bases; nucleotides outside the gene matches: 4. Germline CDR1 and CDR2: MNHNS and SASEGT. The chain's CDR3 is CASSAGQGANYGYTF. CDR3 coding DNA: TGTGCCAGCAGCGCCGGACAGGGGGCTAACTATGGCTACACCTTC.